Presented here are 13 T cell receptor beta chains from one specimen sequenced in a study of blood T cell repertoires in COVID-19. Clones were read by immunoSEQ multiplex PCR, and TCRdb kept only the in-frame ones, dropping some. This sample has approximately 530,000 clones, with less than 90% found just once. Sequencing used peripheral blood. These receptors originate from a woman aged 50 to 65 with COVID-19, enrolled during active disease.

The rearrangement links TRBV3-1 (or the pseudogene TRBV3-2) to TRBJ1-1, with TRBD1 as a possible D gene (6 bases). The ends were cut back, 4 bases at V and 6 bases at J, with 18 bases in the middle. CDR1 is LGHDT and CDR2 is YNNKEL in the germline V gene (reference sequence). The CDR3 has 15 residues. CDR3 sequence (DNA): TGTGCCAGCAGCCCCTATAGGTTGCCAGGGGCTGAAGCTTTCTTT. As protein: CASSPYRLPGAEAFF.

The chain links TRBV5-1 to TRBJ2-7; the D gene is possibly TRBD2 (6 bases). Trimming pared 0 bases from V and 5 bases from J, leaving 12 bases between. This CDR3 has 14 residues. CDR1 is SGHRS and CDR2 is YFSETQ in the germline V gene. CDR3 coding DNA: TGCGCCAGCAGCTTGGATCCAGGGAGGAACGAGCAGTACTTC. This codes for CASSLDPGRNEQYF.

This clone was picked up a small number of times. The J gene is TRBJ2-1, the V gene TRBV4-1; D gene ambiguous. The germline CDR1 and CDR2 sequences are MGHRA and YSYEKL. The V end was cut by 0 bases, the J end by 4 bases, with 13 bases between. The CDR3 loop spans 16 amino acids. CDR3 DNA: TGCGCCAGCAGCCAAGATGCCCTTTCCAGTTACAATGAGCAGTTCTTC. This gives the protein CASSQDALSSYNEQFF.

This sequence joins TRBV7-2 and TRBJ2-5, with 7 bases matching TRBD2. V shed 1 base, J shed 5 bases, and the junction held 1 base outside the gene matches. Germline V gene data show CDR1 as SGHTA and CDR2 as FQGNSA. CDR3 length: 13 amino acids. CDR3 coding DNA: TGTGCCAGCAGCTTAGTACTAGCGGAGACCCAGTACTTC. Translating it yields CASSLVLAETQYF.

Only one count was recorded for this clone. The J gene is TRBJ2-3, the V gene TRBV11-1, with TRBD2 matching over 10 bases. Germline CDR1 is SGHAT and CDR2 is FQDESV (reference sequence). The CDR3 extends over 15 amino acids. Losses at the gene ends were 2 bases for V and 8 bases for J; bases not matched to a gene: 7. The CDR3 region is CASSLRSGGASTQYF. The CDR3 DNA follows: TGTGCCAGCAGCTTACGGAGCGGGGGGGCGAGTACGCAGTATTTT.

V gene TRBV19 combines with J gene TRBJ2-1; 10 positions match TRBD2. Germline CDR1 reads LNHDA; CDR2 reads SQIVND (reference sequence). This CDR3 has 14 amino acids. V was pared by 6 bases and J by 5 bases, with 4 bases of the junction left unmatched. CDR3 nucleotide sequence: TGTGCCAGTAGAGAGCGGGGGGGAAACAATGAGCAGTTCTTC. Its protein is CASRERGGNNEQFF. Looking up the rest from reference TRBV19 and TRBJ2-1 gives the full variable domain: DGGITQSPKYLFRKEGQNVTLSCEQNLNHDAMYWYRQDPGQGLRLIYYSQIVNDFQKGDIAEGYSVSREKKESFPLTVTSAQKNPTAFYLCASRERGGNNEQFFGPGTRLTVL.

V is TRBV29-1 and J is TRBJ1-1; D remains unclear. V was pared by 4 bases and J by 0 bases, with 6 bases between. The CDR3 runs to 12 residues. The germline V gene encodes CDR1 SQVTM and CDR2 ANQGSEA. This chain's CDR3 is CSVGNMNTEAFF. The CDR3 DNA sequence: TGCAGCGTTGGTAACATGAACACTGAAGCTTTCTTT.

This clone was recorded once. The V call is TRBV7-3, the J call TRBJ2-6; 7 nucleotides line up with TRBD2. The CDR3 runs to 18 residues. In germline, CDR1 is SGHTA, CDR2 FQGTGA. J gave up 0 bases and V 10 bases, and 15 bases lay outside the gene matches. CDR3 region: CANRKRERGPSGANVLTF. The CDR3 nucleotides read TGTGCCAACCGAAAGAGGGAGCGGGGTCCCTCTGGGGCCAACGTCCTGACTTTC. Complete variable domain (other parts from reference TRBV7-3 and TRBJ2-6): GAGVSQTPSNKVTEKGKYVELRCDPISGHTALYWYRQSLGQGPEFLIYFQGTGAADDSGLPNDRFFAVRPEGSVSTLKIQRTERGDSAVYLCANRKRERGPSGANVLTFGAGSRLTVL.

The chain uses TRBV19 and TRBJ2-1; D ambiguous. The CDR3 loop spans 15 amino acids. Looked up from germline, CDR1 is LNHDA and CDR2 is SQIVND (reference sequence). Trimming stripped 3 bases from V and 2 bases from J, with 11 bases between. The CDR3 reads CASSIGSAAYNEQFF. CDR3 coding DNA: TGTGCCAGTAGTATTGGCAGTGCTGCCTACAATGAGCAGTTCTTC.

The rearrangement links TRBV27 to TRBJ1-2, with D possibly matching TRBD1 (6 bases). The CDR3 is 15 amino acids. Germline V lookup: CDR1 MNHEY, CDR2 SMNVEV (reference sequence). Trimming took off 5 bases at V and 8 bases at J, with 21 bases between the two ends. CDR3 bases: TGTGCCAGCAGTCCCTACCGGGACATCACAGAAGGCTACACCTTC. Translated: CASSPYRDITEGYTF.

This clone was seen a few times. The CDR3 DNA reads as TGTGCCAGAGGGGGGGCTACCCCCGACCACGAGCAGTACTTC. Translated: CARGGATPDHEQYF. This chain links TRBV2 with TRBJ2-7, with D possibly being TRBD2 (7 bases). CDR3 length: 14 amino acids. With 9 bases removed from V and 5 bases from J, the gap between germline ends came to 20 bases. The V gene's germline CDR1 is SNHLY and CDR2 FYNNEI. The entire variable domain, with the rest obtained from reference TRBV2 and TRBJ2-7, is as follows: EPEVTQTPSHQVTQMGQEVILRCVPISNHLYFYWYRQILGQKVEFLVSFYNNEISEKSEIFDDQFSVERPDGSNFTLKIRSTKLEDSAMYFCARGGATPDHEQYFGPGTRLTVT.

The chain couples TRBV9 to TRBJ2-3; D possibly corresponds to TRBD2 (5 bases). V lost 0 bases, J lost 2 bases, and 16 bases lay in between. The germline V gene has CDR1 SGDLS and CDR2 YYNGEE. The CDR3 spans 17 residues. Written as DNA, the CDR3 is TGTGCCAGCAGCGTAGCGGGGTGGGCCCCAAACACAGATACGCAGTATTTT. Its translation: CASSVAGWAPNTDTQYF.

This chain uses TRBV7-9 with TRBJ2-1; 7 bases fit TRBD1. This CDR3 comprises 16 residues. Germline trimming cut 4 bases from V and 4 bases from J; bases unmatched to any gene: 10. The germline V gene encodes CDR1 SEHNR and CDR2 FQNEAQ (reference sequence). The CDR3 loop is CASSSLTGAQYNEQFF. CDR3 sequence (DNA): TGTGCCAGCAGCTCCCTAACAGGGGCCCAGTACAATGAGCAGTTCTTC.